Given below is one T cell receptor (beta chain) in context. The antigen is undetermined. This record comes from a study of Graves' ophthalmopathy and Graves' hyperthyroidism. For the study at large: Ophthalmopathy absent within 18 months of follow-up marked hyperthyroidism as stable.

The study's findings and limits: Ophthalmopathy could be told apart from stable hyperthyroidism by a 13-signature model (around 88% sensitivity, around 78% specificity). Blood also held most thyroid clonotypes expanded above 0.001 frequency.

The authors amplified TCR beta CDR3 regions, and they did so from RNA transcripts for repertoire sequencing. Scientists carried out first-round RT-PCR using HTBI primers and then a second-round multiplex PCR. TCRdb reprocessed the multiplex PCR reads via MiXCR and lists one record per CDR3 protein. Among roughly 600,000 distinct CDR3 sequences listed, 35% to 40% were seen once. The CDR3 is made up of 14 amino acids. Trimming removed 3 bases from V and 5 bases from J; junction bases left unmatched: 5. Hyperthyroidism patients had new diagnoses, durations under 2 months, and ages of 18 to 65. Sequencing input: peripheral blood or thyroid tissue (not recorded which). This chain links TRBV12-3 or TRBV12-4 with TRBJ1-2, with 8 bases that match TRBD1. The source is an adult man with Graves' hyperthyroidism. The CDR3 DNA reads as TGTGCCAGCAGTTTCACCAGGGGGCAATATGGCTACACCTTC. Its translation: CASSFTRGQYGYTF.